This TCR beta chain was documented in a study of OX40 agonist ivuxolimab in advanced cancers. Study-wide results and limits: Partial responders dosed at 0.1-3.0 mg/kg displayed clonal expansion ranking among the lowest.

V was clipped by 7 bases and J by 5 bases; unmatched bases: 2. Germline V gene sequence: CDR1 SNHLY, CDR2 FYNNEI. CDR3 size: 15 residues. On this clone itself: Its antigen is unknown.

Clones were read by immunoSEQ multiplex PCR, and TCRdb kept only the in-frame ones, dropping some. The table records about 77,000 clones, 90% to 95% of them present only once. Exclusion applied to patients with autoimmune disease history or systemic immunosuppression. This sequence joins TRBV2 and TRBJ2-2; TRBD2 matches 15 bases. This receptor was identified in an adult with an advanced solid tumor such as melanoma, head and neck, liver or kidney cancer. Specimen: CD4+ or CD8+ T cells sorted from blood, collected in a trial of the OX40 agonist ivuxolimab. This CDR3 is CASTGLAGGTGELFF. The CDR3 nucleotides are TGTGCCAGCACCGGACTAGCGGGAGGGACCGGGGAGCTGTTTTTT.